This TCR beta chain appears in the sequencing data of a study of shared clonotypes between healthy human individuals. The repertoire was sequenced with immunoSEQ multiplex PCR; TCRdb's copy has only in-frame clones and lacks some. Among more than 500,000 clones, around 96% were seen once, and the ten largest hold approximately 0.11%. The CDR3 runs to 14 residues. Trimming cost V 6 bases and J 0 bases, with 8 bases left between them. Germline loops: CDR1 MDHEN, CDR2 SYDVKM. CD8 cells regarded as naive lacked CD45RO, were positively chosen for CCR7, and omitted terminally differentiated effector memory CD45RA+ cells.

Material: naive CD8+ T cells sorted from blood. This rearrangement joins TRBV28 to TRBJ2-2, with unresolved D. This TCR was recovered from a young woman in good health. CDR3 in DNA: TGTGCCAGCAGGCGGCCGTCGAACACCGGGGAGCTGTTTTTT. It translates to CASRRPSNTGELFF.